What follows are 14 T cell receptor beta chains derived from one specimen sequenced in a study of shared clonotypes between healthy human individuals. Using immunoSEQ multiplex PCR, the repertoire was profiled, and TCRdb retains in-frame clones only, with some absent. The data hold 520,000 or so clones, with 60% to 85% observed a single time. The sequencing input was PBMCs. These receptors all come from a woman aged 40 to 49 in good health. Some clones in this sample may be carry-over from other donors' samples.

The V and J genes are TRBV10-3 and TRBJ1-1; D not certain. V lost 6 bases and J lost 7, with 21 bases in between. This CDR3 has 15 amino acids. From germline, CDR1 is ENHRY and CDR2 SYGVKD. In nucleotides, the CDR3 is TGTGCCATCAGCAAGAATGCAGGTAATACCTTTGAAGCTTTCTTT. Protein sequence: CAISKNAGNTFEAFF.

The chain combines TRBV11-2 with TRBJ1-1; D is unclear. Germline CDR1 is SGHAT and CDR2 is FQNNGV. CDR3 length: 15 residues. Trimming shortened V by 3 bases and J by 0 bases, and 11 bases separated the two germline ends. Here the CDR3 DNA reads TGTGCCAGCAGCTTCGCCGGGCAGCTGAACACTGAAGCTTTCTTT. Amino acid sequence: CASSFAGQLNTEAFF. Complete variable domain (other parts from reference TRBV11-2 and TRBJ1-1): EAGVAQSPRYKIIEKRQSVAFWCNPISGHATLYWYQQILGQGPKLLIQFQNNGVVDDSQLPKDRFSAERLKGVDSTLKIQPAKLEDSAVYLCASSFAGQLNTEAFFGQGTRLTVV.

The chain carries TRBV29-1 and TRBJ2-1, with 10 bases lining up with TRBD1. The germline V gene has CDR1 SQVTM and CDR2 ANQGSEA. The CDR3 has 13 residues. V was pared by 4 bases and J by 8 bases, with 5 bases of the junction left unmatched. CDR3 in amino acids: CSVVRDRGHEQFF. The CDR3 coding sequence is TGCAGCGTTGTTAGGGACAGGGGCCATGAGCAGTTCTTC.

The chain has TRBV9 and TRBJ2-1, with TRBD2 matching 8 bases. V trimming: 0 bases; J trimming: 6 bases; junction bases outside the gene matches: 2. The germline V gene encodes CDR1 SGDLS and CDR2 YYNGEE. CDR3 length: 14 residues. The CDR3 sequence is CASSVVGRVNEQFF. The DNA for the CDR3 is TGTGCCAGCAGCGTAGTCGGGAGGGTCAATGAGCAGTTCTTC.

In nucleotides, the CDR3 is TGTGCCAGCAGGGTTCCCGGACGGCAAGAGACCCAGTACTTC. Translation: CASRVPGRQETQYF. V gene TRBV6-1 combines with J gene TRBJ2-5, with D uncertain. Germline lookup yields CDR1 MNHNS and CDR2 SASEGT. The germline V and J ends were trimmed by 6 bases and 2 bases, with 13 bases remaining between them. This CDR3 is built from 14 residues.

This clone appeared a few times. The chain recombines TRBV14 with TRBJ2-3, with a tentative D call TRBD2 (6 bases). Germline V gene sequence: CDR1 SGHDN, CDR2 FVKESK. Trimming pared 4 bases from V and 7 bases from J, leaving 30 bases between. The CDR3 is made up of 19 amino acids. Here the CDR3 DNA reads TGTGCCAGCAGCCCCCGACATCCGCGGGACCTATTCGGGGCGAATACGCAGTATTTT. It specifies CASSPRHPRDLFGANTQYF.

The J gene is TRBJ1-4, the V gene TRBV19; 7 bases align to TRBD1. The CDR3 has 15 residues. V shed 7 bases, J shed 1 base, and the junction held 6 bases outside the gene matches. Per germline, CDR1 LNHDA and CDR2 SQIVND (reference sequence). The CDR3 reads CASTDTGVTNEKLFF. The CDR3 DNA follows: TGTGCCAGTACCGACACAGGGGTAACTAATGAAAAACTGTTTTTT.

The rearrangement joins TRBV28 to TRBJ2-2, with D perhaps matching TRBD2 (6 bases). The CDR3 length is 16 residues. The V gene's germline CDR1 is MDHEN and CDR2 SYDVKM. V lost 2 bases and J lost 3, with 13 bases in between. The CDR3 DNA sequence: TGTGCCAGCAGTTTACAGGGACTTTTAGACACCGGGGAGCTGTTTTTT. It specifies CASSLQGLLDTGELFF. Full variable domain (outside the CDR3, taken from reference TRBV28 and TRBJ2-2): DVKVTQSSRYLVKRTGEKVFLECVQDMDHENMFWYRQDPGLGLRLIYFSYDVKMKEKGDIPEGYSVSREKKERFSLILESASTNQTSMYLCASSLQGLLDTGELFFGEGSRLTVL.

Only a few counts were recorded for this clone. The V call is TRBV9, the J call TRBJ1-1; no clear D gene. Germline CDR1 SGDLS, CDR2 YYNGEE. The CDR3 covers 14 residues. V lost 4 bases to trimming and J lost 0 bases, with 10 bases between them. CDR3 protein: CASSPSGVNTEAFF. The CDR3 DNA reads TGTGCCAGCAGCCCCTCTGGGGTGAACACTGAAGCTTTCTTT.

The V and J genes are TRBV5-5 and TRBJ2-7, with TRBD1 matching over 10 bases. CDR1 and CDR2 from the germline V gene are SGHKS and YYEKEE (reference sequence). The CDR3 loop spans 14 amino acids. Trimming removed 4 bases from V and 4 bases from J; junction bases left unmatched: 5. The CDR3, as DNA: TGTGCCAGCAGCGCCACGGGACAGGGGTACGAGCAGTACTTC. As protein: CASSATGQGYEQYF. Using reference TRBV5-5 and TRBJ2-7 for the parts outside the CDR3, the full variable domain is DAGVTQSPTHLIKTRGQQVTLRCSPISGHKSVSWYQQVLGQGPQFIFQYYEKEERGRGNFPDRFSARQFPNYSSELNVNALLLGDSALYLCASSATGQGYEQYFGPGTRLTVT.

This rearrangement joins TRBV7-2 to TRBJ1-2, with D unresolved. The germline V gene encodes CDR1 SGHTA and CDR2 FQGNSA. The CDR3 covers 19 residues. With 6 bases removed from V and 2 bases from J, the gap between germline ends came to 28 bases. CDR3 in amino acids: CASSKLLYASPGKNYGYTF. CDR3 in DNA: TGTGCCAGCAGTAAATTGCTATACGCTTCGCCGGGGAAGAACTATGGCTACACCTTC.

V usage is TRBV5-6 and J usage is TRBJ2-7; D is perhaps TRBD1 (6 bases). This CDR3 is 16 amino acids long. The germline V gene encodes CDR1 SGHDT and CDR2 YYEEEE. Trimming shortened V by 3 bases and J by 0 bases, and 16 bases separated the two germline ends. The CDR3 nucleotides read TGTGCCAGCAGCTCCTACAGGGTCAGGAGCTCCTACGAGCAGTACTTC. Amino acid sequence: CASSSYRVRSSYEQYF.

The chain links TRBV2 to TRBJ1-5; D ambiguous. The V gene lost 4 bases and the J gene lost 2 bases, with 12 bases spanning the gap. Germline V gene lookup returns CDR1 SNHLY and CDR2 FYNNEI. The CDR3 is made up of 15 amino acids. The CDR3 loop is CASSGQARGNQPQHF. The CDR3 DNA reads as TGTGCCAGCAGTGGGCAGGCAAGAGGCAATCAGCCCCAGCATTTT. Drawing the rest from reference TRBV2 and TRBJ1-5, the complete variable domain is EPEVTQTPSHQVTQMGQEVILRCVPISNHLYFYWYRQILGQKVEFLVSFYNNEISEKSEIFDDQFSVERPDGSNFTLKIRSTKLEDSAMYFCASSGQARGNQPQHFGDGTRLSIL.

V is TRBV4-2 and J is TRBJ2-5, with D perhaps given as TRBD1 or TRBD2 (5 bases each). V lost 1 base and J lost 5, with 17 bases in between. The CDR3 has 16 residues. The germline V gene encodes CDR1 LGHNA and CDR2 YNFKEQ. The CDR3 spells CASSQGVWGSGETQYF. In DNA form, the CDR3 reads TGTGCCAGCAGCCAAGGAGTCTGGGGGAGTGGGGAGACCCAGTACTTC.